The clone carrying this T cell receptor beta chain was counted between two and nine times. This entry comes from a study of cytomegalovirus exposure and HLA in healthy donors. Germline V gene sequence: CDR1 LNHDA, CDR2 SQIVND (reference sequence). V shed 2 bases, J shed 3 bases, and the junction held 2 bases outside the gene matches. The CDR3 extends over 14 amino acids. The PCR ran on 60 Vbeta and 13 Jbeta primers. Measured with immunoSEQ multiplex PCR; TCRdb has only the in-frame clones, and not every one. The sample records 100,000 to 150,000 clones, 83% being singletons. The J gene is TRBJ1-1, the V gene TRBV19, with TRBD1 matching over 8 bases. This clonotype originated in a middle-aged woman in good health and CMV-seropositive. Sequencing was carried out using PBMCs. The CDR3 sequence: CASSITGGDTEAFF. CDR3 in DNA: TGTGCCAGTAGTATAACAGGGGGAGACACTGAAGCTTTCTTT.